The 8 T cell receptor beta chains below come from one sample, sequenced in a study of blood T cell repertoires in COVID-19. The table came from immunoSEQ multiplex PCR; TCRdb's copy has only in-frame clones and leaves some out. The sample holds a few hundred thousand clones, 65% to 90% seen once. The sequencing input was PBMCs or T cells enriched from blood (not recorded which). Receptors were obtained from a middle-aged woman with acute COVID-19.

CDR3 region: CSVGGNQPQHF. Here the CDR3 DNA reads TGCAGCGTTGGAGGCAATCAGCCCCAGCATTTT. The genes are TRBV29-1 and TRBJ1-5; D is undetermined. The CDR3 has 11 residues. The germline V gene has CDR1 SQVTM and CDR2 ANQGSEA. Trimming cost V 4 bases and J 2 bases, with 3 bases left between them.

CDR3 sequence reads: CASSSGLAGVDEQFF. CDR3 DNA: TGTGCCAGCAGCTCCGGACTAGCGGGAGTCGATGAGCAGTTCTTC. The chain combines TRBV11-3 with TRBJ2-1; 13 bases align to TRBD2. The CDR3 covers 15 residues. Germline loops: CDR1 SGHNT, CDR2 YENEEA. V lost 4 bases, J lost 8 bases, and 5 bases stayed unmatched.

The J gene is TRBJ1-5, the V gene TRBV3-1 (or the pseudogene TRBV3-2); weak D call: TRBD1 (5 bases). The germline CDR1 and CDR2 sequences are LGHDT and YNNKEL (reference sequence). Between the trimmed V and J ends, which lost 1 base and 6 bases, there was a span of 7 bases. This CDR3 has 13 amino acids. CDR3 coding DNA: TGTGCCAGCAGCCAAGGGGGCCCTCAGCCCCAGCATTTT. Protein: CASSQGGPQPQHF.

CDR3 sequence: CASSLIPGTRGSTDTQYF. The CDR3 DNA is TGTGCCAGCAGCTTGATCCCCGGGACAAGAGGGAGCACAGATACGCAGTATTTT. The chain joins TRBV5-5 to TRBJ2-3, with D maybe TRBD1 (6 bases). The germline V gene encodes CDR1 SGHKS and CDR2 YYEKEE (reference sequence). The CDR3 is 18 residues long. Trimming took off 1 base at V and 0 bases at J, with 18 bases between the two ends.

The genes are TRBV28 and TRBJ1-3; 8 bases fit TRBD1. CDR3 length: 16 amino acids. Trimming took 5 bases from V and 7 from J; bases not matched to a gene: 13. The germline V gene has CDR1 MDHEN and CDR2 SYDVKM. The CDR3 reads CASSDPGGLRGNTIYF. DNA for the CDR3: TGTGCCAGCAGTGACCCAGGGGGCCTCCGCGGGAACACCATATATTTT.

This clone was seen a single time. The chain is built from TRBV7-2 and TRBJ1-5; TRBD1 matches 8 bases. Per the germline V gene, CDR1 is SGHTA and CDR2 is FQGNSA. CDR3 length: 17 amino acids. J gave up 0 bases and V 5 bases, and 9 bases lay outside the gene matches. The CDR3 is CASSPGQGFYSNQPQHF. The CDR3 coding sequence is TGTGCCAGCAGCCCCGGACAGGGCTTCTATAGCAATCAGCCCCAGCATTTT.

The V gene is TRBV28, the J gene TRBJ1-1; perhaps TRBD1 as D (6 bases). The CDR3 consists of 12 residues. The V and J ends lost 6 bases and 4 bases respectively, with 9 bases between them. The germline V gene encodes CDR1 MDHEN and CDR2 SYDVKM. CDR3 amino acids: CASRDSPTEAFF. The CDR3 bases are TGTGCCAGCAGGGACAGTCCCACTGAAGCTTTCTTT.

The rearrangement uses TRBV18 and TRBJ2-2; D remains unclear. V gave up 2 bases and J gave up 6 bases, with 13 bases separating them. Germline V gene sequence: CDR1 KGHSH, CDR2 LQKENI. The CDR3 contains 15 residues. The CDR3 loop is CASSPSAGTAGELFF. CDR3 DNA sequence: TGTGCCAGCTCACCATCGGCAGGAACTGCCGGGGAGCTGTTTTTT.